This TCR beta chain was obtained from a study of blood T cell repertoires in COVID-19. Study information: There were acute and convalescent COVID-19 samples, and they came from the United States, Italy and Spain. T cells, B-cell-depleted T cells, or PBMCs provided the cDNA or gDNA that served as material.

Germline assignment: CDR1 SGHTA and CDR2 FQGNSA. Trimming stripped 3 bases from V and 0 bases from J, with 19 bases between. The length of the CDR3 is 18 residues. Source study methods: Amplifying reference gene primers gave estimates of nucleated cell counts. Some clones are missing from TCRdb's copy, which holds only in-frame ones; the method was immunoSEQ multiplex PCR. V and J calls and clone size are copied from that table; D and trimming were computed from the DNA. The repertoire holds fewer than 200,000 clones, around 85% seen once, with over 7.5% in the top ten. Material for sequencing was peripheral blood. This TCR was recovered from a man aged 45-65 years with active or convalescent COVID-19. The chain links TRBV7-2 to TRBJ2-3, with D perhaps TRBD1 (6 bases). CDR3 nucleotide sequence: TGTGCCAGCAGCTTGGACAGTCCATCACCCACTAGCACAGATACGCAGTATTTT. It translates to CASSLDSPSPTSTDTQYF.